Following are 20 T cell receptor beta chains from one sample sequenced in a study of technical replicates of blood from a handful of donors. Using immunoSEQ multiplex PCR, the repertoire was profiled, and TCRdb retains in-frame clones only, with some absent. The table has roughly 60,000 clones, 87% seen once. The sequencing sample was made of PBMCs. The receptor source for this set is a human donor in good health. Some clones in this sample may be carry-over from other donors' samples.

This clone appeared once. V usage is TRBV7-2 and J usage is TRBJ2-1, with 13 bases aligning to TRBD2. The CDR3 has 16 residues. V trimming: 3 bases; J trimming: 9 bases; junction bases outside the gene matches: 8. Germline V CDR1 and CDR2: SGHTA, FQGNSA. Here the CDR3 DNA reads TGTGCCAGCAGCTTTACTAGCGGGAGGGCCCCAGGTGAGCAGTTCTTC. As protein: CASSFTSGRAPGEQFF. The full variable domain, completed using reference TRBV7-2 and TRBJ2-1, is GAGVSQSPSNKVTEKGKDVELRCDPISGHTALYWYRQSLGQGLEFLIYFQGNSAPDKSGLPSDRFSAERTGGSVSTLTIQRTQQEDSAVYLCASSFTSGRAPGEQFFGPGTRLTVL.

The V call is TRBV28, the J call TRBJ2-5, with a tentative D call TRBD1 (5 bases). V was clipped by 4 bases and J by 5 bases, with 11 bases between them. There are 13 residues in the CDR3. CDR1 and CDR2 from the germline V gene are MDHEN and SYDVKM. The CDR3 coding sequence is TGTGCCAGCAGTTGGGGCCACAGGGAGACCCAGTACTTC. This encodes CASSWGHRETQYF.

The chain has TRBV7-3 and TRBJ2-1; the D gene is possibly TRBD2 (5 bases). V shed 5 bases and J shed 2 bases, with 13 bases lying between them. Germline V lookup: CDR1 SGHTA, CDR2 FQGTGA. The length of the CDR3 is 15 residues. The CDR3 reads CASSPSRTAYNEQFF. CDR3 bases: TGTGCCAGCAGCCCCTCTAGGACTGCCTACAATGAGCAGTTCTTC.

The chain combines TRBV7-2 with TRBJ2-2; weak D call: TRBD2 (6 bases). Germline-derived CDR1 and CDR2 are SGHTA and FQGNSA. V lost 5 bases to trimming and J lost 5 bases, with 18 bases between them. The CDR3 consists of 16 residues. In DNA form, the CDR3 reads TGTGCCAGCAGCCCCTATCTGGGGGGTCTGACCGGGGAGCTGTTTTTT. This codes for CASSPYLGGLTGELFF.

This rearrangement joins TRBV21-1 to TRBJ2-1; the listed D gene, TRBD1, was not tested against the DNA. TRBV21-1 is flagged as a pseudogene. The CDR3 spans 18 residues. CDR3 residues: CASSKVCRRGSAYNEQFF. The CDR3 DNA reads as TGTGCCAGCAGCAAAGTATGCCGCAGGGGAAGTGCCTACAATGAGCAGTTCTTC.

This sequence joins TRBV2 and TRBJ1-1, with no clear D. The CDR3 length is 12 residues. V was cut by 6 bases and J by 2 bases, with 7 bases left in between. Germline V lookup: CDR1 SNHLY, CDR2 FYNNEI. The CDR3 bases are TGTGCCAGCAGCTACAGAAACACTGAAGCTTTCTTT. Translating it yields CASSYRNTEAFF.

The chain recombines TRBV6-5 with TRBJ1-5; D unresolved. The V end lost 6 bases, the J end lost 0 bases, and 12 bases lay between the germline ends. Germline-derived CDR1 and CDR2 are MNHEY and SVGAGI. This CDR3 spans 15 amino acids. CDR3 in amino acids: CASSAGAHSNQPQHF. The CDR3 bases are TGTGCCAGCAGCGCGGGCGCCCATAGCAATCAGCCCCAGCATTTT.

CDR3 protein: CASSQDPSGGAGDNEQFF. Written as DNA, the CDR3 is TGCGCCAGCAGCCAAGATCCCAGCGGGGGGGCCGGGGACAATGAGCAGTTCTTC. The V gene is TRBV4-3, the J gene TRBJ2-1, with TRBD2 identical over 10 bases. From germline, CDR1 is LGHNA and CDR2 YSLEER. Trimming cost V 0 bases and J 5 bases; bases outside gene matches: 10. The CDR3 is 18 residues long.

V is TRBV5-1 and J is TRBJ2-2; no definite D call. CDR1 is SGHRS and CDR2 is YFSETQ in the germline V gene. The CDR3 totals 17 residues. Trimming cost V 0 bases and J 4 bases, with 16 bases left between them. The CDR3 DNA is TGCGCCAGCAGCTTGGTCGTCGTTGAAGCTAGCACCGGGGAGCTGTTTTTT. This gives the protein CASSLVVVEASTGELFF.

This clone was recorded a few times. V usage is TRBV7-3 and J usage is TRBJ2-5; D might be TRBD2 (7 bases). The CDR3 has 15 residues. Germline CDR1 and CDR2: SGHTA and FQGTGA. V was clipped by 5 bases and J by 2 bases, with 15 bases between them. The chain's CDR3 is CASSLGGHRQETQYF. The CDR3 DNA sequence: TGTGCCAGCAGCCTGGGGGGGCATAGGCAAGAGACCCAGTACTTC.

The chain has TRBV4-2 and TRBJ2-5; TRBD2 aligns across 9 bases. Per the germline V gene, CDR1 is LGHNA and CDR2 is YNFKEQ. The V and J ends lost 0 bases and 5 bases, in that order; junction bases with no gene match: 7. The CDR3 consists of 16 residues. The CDR3 DNA reads TGTGCCAGCAGCCAAGATTCCAGCGGGGGGTCGGAGACCCAGTACTTC. It translates to CASSQDSSGGSETQYF.

V gene TRBV7-7 combines with J gene TRBJ2-1; 10 bases are a match to TRBD2. This CDR3 is 14 amino acids long. Germline V lookup: CDR1 SSHAT, CDR2 FNYEAQ (reference sequence). The J segment lost 9 bases and the V segment lost 2 bases, leaving 4 bases of the junction unmatched. The DNA for the CDR3 is TGTGCCAGCAGCTTAAAGCGGGAGGGAGGTGAGCAGTTCTTC. As protein: CASSLKREGGEQFF.

The V gene is TRBV12-1, the J gene TRBJ1-5; the D segment call TRBD1 is taken from the table without a DNA check. TRBV12-1 is assigned pseudogene status. This CDR3 spans 17 amino acids. This CDR3 reads CASSFCLRTGVVQPQHF. The CDR3 coding sequence is TGTGCCAGCAGCTTTTGTTTGAGGACAGGGGTGGTTCAGCCCCAGCATTTT.

This chain uses TRBV6-5 with TRBJ2-7, with D unresolved. V dropped 6 bases and J dropped 0 bases, with 9 bases sitting between them. This CDR3 comprises 13 residues. CDR1 and CDR2 (germline): MNHEY, SVGAGI. For the CDR3, the DNA is TGTGCCAGCAGGAGCCTCATCTCCTACGAGCAGTACTTC. Protein product: CASRSLISYEQYF.

V gene TRBV4-3 combines with J gene TRBJ2-7, with 8 bases aligning to TRBD2. Germline CDR1 is LGHNA and CDR2 is YSLEER. J gave up 2 bases and V 4 bases, and 10 bases lay outside the gene matches. The CDR3 covers 16 residues. The CDR3 DNA sequence: TGCGCCAGCAGCCCGAGGTTTGGGCGGGAGGCCTACGAGCAGTACTTC. Its translation is CASSPRFGREAYEQYF.

The CDR3 coding sequence is TGTGCCAGCAGCGTAGGCGGCTTAAATTCACCCCTCCACTTT. This gives the protein CASSVGGLNSPLHF. This sequence joins TRBV9 and TRBJ1-6, with D hard to call. The CDR3 is 14 residues long. Germline V gene data show CDR1 as SGDLS and CDR2 as YYNGEE. Between the trimmed V and J ends, which lost 0 bases and 7 bases, there was a span of 8 bases. Using reference TRBV9 and TRBJ1-6 for the parts outside the CDR3, the full variable domain is DSGVTQTPKHLITATGQRVTLRCSPRSGDLSVYWYQQSLDQGLQFLIQYYNGEERAKGNILERFSAQQFPDLHSELNLSSLELGDSALYFCASSVGGLNSPLHFGNGTRLTVT.

This chain uses TRBV7-8 with TRBJ2-1; a weak D match, TRBD2 (6 bases). V was cut by 1 base and J by 7 bases, with 14 bases left in between. CDR1 is SGHVS, CDR2 FQNEAQ, per germline. CDR3 length: 15 residues. CDR3 residues: CASSLETSHSNEQFF. The CDR3 region has the DNA TGTGCCAGCAGCTTAGAGACTAGTCACTCAAATGAGCAGTTCTTC.

This clone occurred once. The chain recombines TRBV7-2 with TRBJ1-2, with D possibly TRBD1 on 6 matching bases. Germline assignment: CDR1 SGHTA and CDR2 FQGNSA. The CDR3 covers 13 residues. Deletions cut 5 bases from V and 1 base from J, with 8 bases between. CDR3 DNA sequence: TGTGCCAGCAGCCCGGACAGTAACTATGGCTACACCTTC. Encoded protein: CASSPDSNYGYTF.

The table lists this clone with a few counts. Here the CDR3 reads CASLQGEGEKLFF. CDR3 nucleotide sequence: TGTGCCAGTTTACAGGGGGAAGGTGAAAAACTGTTTTTT. The chain has TRBV18 and TRBJ1-4; 8 bases agree with TRBD1. In germline, CDR1 is KGHSH, CDR2 LQKENI. There are 13 residues in the CDR3. V trimming: 9 bases; J trimming: 7 bases; junction bases outside the gene matches: 7.

The V gene is TRBV7-2, the J gene TRBJ2-7; 7 bases align to TRBD1. CDR3 length: 15 amino acids. The trim removed 5 bases at V and 6 bases at J, leaving 13 bases unmatched. Germline CDR1 reads SGHTA; CDR2 reads FQGNSA. CDR3 sequence: CASSPRQGTSLEQYF. CDR3 bases: TGTGCCAGCAGCCCCCGACAGGGTACCTCCCTCGAGCAGTACTTC. The full variable domain, its missing parts supplied by reference TRBV7-2 and TRBJ2-7, is GAGVSQSPSNKVTEKGKDVELRCDPISGHTALYWYRQSLGQGLEFLIYFQGNSAPDKSGLPSDRFSAERTGGSVSTLTIQRTQQEDSAVYLCASSPRQGTSLEQYFGPGTRLTVT.